The 22 T cell receptor beta chains reported below all come from one sample, sequenced in a study of blood T cell repertoires in COVID-19. Assay used: immunoSEQ multiplex PCR; TCRdb lists only in-frame clones, some missing. The profile shows 200,000 to 250,000 clones, almost 85% of them singletons. Sequenced sample: peripheral blood. The origin of the receptors is a woman in her 70s with COVID-19, enrolled during active disease.

The chain uses TRBV30 and TRBJ1-2, with D uncertain. Germline loops: CDR1 GTSNPN, CDR2 SVGIG (reference sequence). The CDR3 is made up of 11 amino acids. V dropped 3 bases and J dropped 10 bases, with 12 bases sitting between them. In nucleotides, the CDR3 is TGTGCCTGGAGAGGTGGAGTAGTCTACACCTTC. Its translation is CAWRGGVVYTF.

The chain combines TRBV5-1 with TRBJ2-7; a possible D gene is TRBD2 (6 bases). The CDR3 is 13 residues long. V was trimmed by 4 bases and J by 1 base, leaving 9 bases between them. CDR1 is SGHRS and CDR2 is YFSETQ in the germline V gene. CDR3 nucleotides: TGCGCCAGCAGCGGGGGGTTTTCCTACGAGCAGTACTTC. Translating it yields CASSGGFSYEQYF.

As to this clone: This CDR3 is also generated by other DNA sequences in the sample. V and J are TRBV7-2 and TRBJ1-6; D remains unclear. The germline V gene encodes CDR1 SGHTA and CDR2 FQGNSA. The CDR3 totals 16 residues. V lost 1 base, J lost 0 bases, and 7 bases lay in between. The CDR3 DNA follows: TGTGCCAGCAGCTTAGGGGCGAGCTCCTATAATTCACCCCTCCACTTT. As protein: CASSLGASSYNSPLHF. Full variable domain (outside the CDR3, taken from reference TRBV7-2 and TRBJ1-6): GAGVSQSPSNKVTEKGKDVELRCDPISGHTALYWYRQSLGQGLEFLIYFQGNSAPDKSGLPSDRFSAERTGGSVSTLTIQRTQQEDSAVYLCASSLGASSYNSPLHFGNGTRLTVT.

The chain couples TRBV19 to TRBJ1-2; tentative D call: TRBD1 (6 bases). Trimming took off 7 bases at V and 6 bases at J, with 12 bases between the two ends. Germline values: CDR1 LNHDA, CDR2 SQIVND (reference sequence). The length of the CDR3 is 12 residues. CDR3 sequence reads: CASMGGAHGYTF. The CDR3 DNA reads TGTGCCAGTATGGGGGGGGCGCATGGCTACACCTTC. The variable domain in full, completed from reference TRBV19 and TRBJ1-2, reads DGGITQSPKYLFRKEGQNVTLSCEQNLNHDAMYWYRQDPGQGLRLIYYSQIVNDFQKGDIAEGYSVSREKKESFPLTVTSAQKNPTAFYLCASMGGAHGYTFGSGTRLTVV.

The J gene is TRBJ2-7, the V gene TRBV12-3 or TRBV12-4; D perhaps matches TRBD2 (6 bases). The CDR3 has 12 amino acids. Trimming removed 3 bases from V and 5 bases from J, with 8 bases in between. Here the CDR3 reads CASSFGGDEQYF. The CDR3 coding sequence is TGTGCCAGCAGTTTCGGAGGGGACGAGCAGTACTTC.

The rearrangement links TRBV12-3 or TRBV12-4 to TRBJ1-3, with 9 bases lining up with TRBD1. V dropped 7 bases and J dropped 8; count of bases not matched to a gene: 3. The CDR3 has 12 residues. CDR3 bases: TGTGCCAGCACGACAGGGGGACACACCATATATTTT. As protein: CASTTGGHTIYF.

This clone appeared a single time. The J gene is TRBJ2-1, the V gene TRBV11-3, with 13 bases fitting TRBD2. V trimming: 3 bases; J trimming: 1 base; junction bases outside the gene matches: 3. The CDR3 has 17 residues. CDR1 and CDR2 from the germline V gene are SGHNT and YENEEA. The CDR3 DNA reads as TGTGCCAGCAGCTTGACTAGCGGGGGGTTGTCCTACAATGAGCAGTTCTTC. This encodes CASSLTSGGLSYNEQFF.

Here the CDR3 reads CASSLEGGGNSPLHF. The DNA of the CDR3 is TGCGCCAGCAGCTTGGAGGGAGGGGGAAATTCACCCCTCCACTTT. This chain uses TRBV5-1 with TRBJ1-6, with D possibly matching TRBD1 (6 bases). Per the germline V gene, CDR1 is SGHRS and CDR2 is YFSETQ. CDR3 size: 15 residues. The V end was cut by 0 bases, the J end by 7 bases, with 11 bases between.

The genes are TRBV5-5 and TRBJ2-7; D unclear. The V and J ends lost 2 bases and 1 base respectively, with 10 bases between them. The CDR3 loop spans 14 amino acids. From germline, CDR1 is SGHKS and CDR2 YYEKEE (reference sequence). CDR3 DNA: TGTGCCAGCAGCTTCAACGCAGATTCCTACGAGCAGTACTTC. Amino acid sequence: CASSFNADSYEQYF.

About this clone itself: One end of the junction does not line up with germline, which may come from a read error. The V and J genes are TRBV7-7 and TRBJ1-6; D gene uncertain. Germline CDR1 is SSHAT and CDR2 is FNYEAQ (reference sequence). The CDR3 has 14 residues. CDR3 nucleotide sequence: TGTGCTAGCAGCTTAGGTCCCAGTAATTCACCCCTCCACTTT. Translated, it gives CASSLGPSNSPLHF.

The chain combines TRBV3-1 (or the pseudogene TRBV3-2) with TRBJ1-2, with 8 bases matching TRBD1. Per germline, CDR1 LGHDT and CDR2 YNNKEL (reference sequence). Germline trimming cut 4 bases from V and 3 bases from J; bases unmatched to any gene: 7. The CDR3 has 15 amino acids. CDR3 residues: CASSPRTGSYYGYTF. Written as DNA, the CDR3 is TGTGCCAGCAGCCCACGGACAGGGTCGTACTATGGCTACACCTTC.

This clone has a single count. V is TRBV5-4 and J is TRBJ2-5, with 9 nucleotides matching TRBD1. CDR1 is SGHNT, CDR2 YYREEE, per germline (reference sequence). CDR3 length equals 17 residues. Trimming removed 3 bases from V and 5 bases from J; junction bases left unmatched: 14. The CDR3 bases are TGTGCCAGCAGCTGGGGACAGGGCCCGGCCGCTGGGGAGACCCAGTACTTC. It translates to CASSWGQGPAAGETQYF.

The V gene is TRBV11-2, the J gene TRBJ2-1; D is undetermined. CDR3 length: 12 residues. Germline V gives CDR1 SGHAT, CDR2 FQNNGV. Trimming shortened V by 5 bases and J by 9 bases, and 11 bases separated the two germline ends. Here the CDR3 reads CASSPGVVEQFF. CDR3 DNA sequence: TGTGCCAGCAGCCCCGGTGTGGTTGAGCAGTTCTTC.

The chain links TRBV7-2 to TRBJ2-1; the D gene is possibly TRBD1 (6 bases). The CDR3 loop spans 13 amino acids. With 5 bases removed from V and 6 bases from J, the gap between germline ends came to 11 bases. CDR1 is SGHTA and CDR2 is FQGNSA in the germline V gene. As DNA, the CDR3 is TGTGCCAGCAGCCTGGACAGTTCCAATGAGCAGTTCTTC. This codes for CASSLDSSNEQFF.

The genes are TRBV5-6 and TRBJ1-2; no clear D. Germline loops: CDR1 SGHDT, CDR2 YYEEEE. V gave up 1 base and J gave up 4 bases, with 5 bases separating them. The CDR3 runs 12 residues. The CDR3 region is CASSLSRYGYTF. The CDR3 nucleotides are TGTGCCAGCAGCTTGAGCCGCTATGGCTACACCTTC.

The V call is TRBV5-1, the J call TRBJ1-2, with a weak D call TRBD1 (5 bases). The CDR3 loop spans 14 amino acids. Germline loops: CDR1 SGHRS, CDR2 YFSETQ. V lost 0 bases to trimming and J lost 8 bases, with 14 bases between them. The CDR3 loop is CASSLGRGLRGYTF. The DNA of the CDR3 is TGCGCCAGCAGCTTGGGGCGGGGACTGAGAGGCTACACCTTC.

V is TRBV7-3 and J is TRBJ2-1; 8 positions match TRBD2. CDR3 length: 15 amino acids. Germline trimming cut 2 bases from V and 5 bases from J; bases unmatched to any gene: 5. Germline assignment: CDR1 SGHTA and CDR2 FQGTGA. Here the CDR3 reads CASSLEGGRHNEQFF. The CDR3 DNA is TGTGCCAGCAGCTTAGAGGGCGGGAGGCACAATGAGCAGTTCTTC.

The chain combines TRBV20-1 with TRBJ2-3; D not resolved. Germline V gives CDR1 DFQATT, CDR2 SNEGSKA (reference sequence). This CDR3 is 11 amino acids long. Trimming left V 3 bases short and J 6 bases short, with 7 bases between. Here the CDR3 DNA reads TGCAGTGCTAGTTTCGCGGATACGCAGTATTTT. Protein product: CSASFADTQYF.

The chain recombines TRBV9 with TRBJ1-1; TRBD1 is a possible D gene (6 bases). The CDR3 has 15 residues. V was clipped by 0 bases and J by 0 bases, with 9 bases between them. Germline V gene sequence: CDR1 SGDLS, CDR2 YYNGEE. CDR3 region: CASSVAGQLNTEAFF. CDR3 DNA sequence: TGTGCCAGCAGCGTAGCGGGACAATTGAACACTGAAGCTTTCTTT.

The chain is built from TRBV7-9 and TRBJ1-2, with D tentatively TRBD1 (5 bases). Germline assignment: CDR1 SEHNR and CDR2 FQNEAQ (reference sequence). Trimming removed 5 bases from V and 1 base from J, with 26 bases in between. This CDR3 has 19 amino acids. CDR3 loop: CASSNPRSQGSPNNYGYTF. The CDR3 region has the DNA TGTGCCAGCAGCAATCCCCGTTCTCAGGGCAGCCCTAATAACTATGGCTACACCTTC.

This chain joins TRBV10-3 and TRBJ2-3, with a weak D call TRBD2 (6 bases). V was trimmed by 6 bases and J by 3 bases, leaving 16 bases between them. There are 15 residues in the CDR3. From germline, CDR1 is ENHRY and CDR2 SYGVKD. CDR3 DNA: TGTGCCATCAGCCCCGCGCGGGGAGGTACAGATACGCAGTATTTT. As protein: CAISPARGGTDTQYF.

This clone was recorded a few times. V is TRBV12-3 or TRBV12-4 and J is TRBJ1-1; no definite D call. The V and J ends lost 4 bases and 3 bases respectively, with 9 bases between them. This CDR3 is built from 13 residues. The CDR3: CASSSGFYTEAFF. DNA for the CDR3: TGTGCCAGCAGTTCGGGGTTTTACACTGAAGCTTTCTTT.